Here is one T cell receptor beta chain with its context. Its antigen remains unknown. This entry is derived from a study of shared clonotypes between healthy human individuals. The ends lost 2 bases at V and 12 bases at J; junction bases unmatched: 4. CDR3 size: 13 residues. Germline V CDR1 and CDR2: MNHEY, SMNVEV (reference sequence). Using 200 ng DNA, approximately 27,000 T cell genomes, the sorted-subset replicate PCRs were run. Libraries were prepared by immunoSEQ multiplex PCR; TCRdb keeps only in-frame clonotypes and omits some of them. The data hold over a million clones, with about 80% observed a single time. Findings and caveats of the study: Sorted-subset sequencing, rarefaction showed, was incomplete despite large depth.

The receptor was isolated from a man between 18 and 29 years old in good health. Some clones in this sample may be carry-over from other donors' samples. The sample comprised memory CD4+ T cells from PBMCs. Subset noted: CD45RA-negative fraction. This chain connects TRBV27 to TRBJ2-1; TRBD1 matches at 10 bases. The CDR3 bases are TGTGCCAGCAGTTTAGACGGGACAGGGGTGCAGTTCTTC. It is translated as CASSLDGTGVQFF.